This TCR beta chain was identified in a study of cytomegalovirus exposure and HLA in healthy donors. General study results and limits: A highly shared variant cluster was judged a likely technical artifact. Later work showed greater clonal expansion in HLA-associated TCR beta chains than in equally common others. The study flagged about 150 TCR beta chains as cytomegalovirus-associated.

Trimming removed 4 bases at V and 3 bases at J, with 18 bases between. CDR1 is KGHSH, CDR2 LQKENI, per germline. CDR3 length: 17 amino acids. A note on this clone: Its matching antigen is unknown.

Primers: 60 Vbeta forward and 13 Jbeta reverse. In the original processing: There were about 80 million unique TCR beta chains by a later count, and about 11 million of them were shared. This table comes from immunoSEQ multiplex PCR, and its TCRdb copy is limited to in-frame clones, with some not included. The V and J calls and the clone size are those of that table, but D and trimming were determined from the DNA. The sample includes 150,000 to 200,000 clones, around four fifths seen only once; the top ten take 4.1%. The V call is TRBV18, the J call TRBJ1-4; a possible D gene is TRBD1 (6 bases). Sequenced: PBMCs. The receptor was isolated from a man over 45 in good health and CMV-seropositive. The CDR3 sequence: CASSLRQEVSANEKLFF. The CDR3 nucleotides are TGTGCCAGCTCACTCCGACAGGAGGTGTCAGCTAATGAAAAACTGTTTTTT.